The 22 T cell receptor beta chains listed next were all sequenced from one sample in a study of T cell responses to AZD1222 COVID-19 vaccine (dated by TCRdb to the early 2020s). The sample's time point, from its label and the paper: baseline before first vaccination. Libraries were prepared through the immunoSEQ multiplex PCR assay. Held by TCRdb, this immuneACCESS table contains in-frame sequences only and omits some clones. Under half of the omission traces to an unresolved V gene where checked; the cause of the rest is unknown. The sample table holds about 80,000 clones, of which 75% to 90% were seen once. The ten largest clones add up to 24% of the sample. This specimen was peripheral blood, taken on day 0 of AZD1222 vaccination. The receptors shown here come from an adult in good health.

The V and J genes are TRBV7-2 and TRBJ2-7; perhaps TRBD1 as D (6 bases). CDR1 is SGHTA and CDR2 is FQGNSA in the germline V gene. V was clipped by 4 bases and J by 5 bases, with 15 bases between them. This CDR3 contains 14 residues. The CDR3 is CASSSPGEIHEQYF. CDR3 sequence (DNA): TGTGCCAGCAGCTCCCCAGGGGAAATACACGAGCAGTACTTC.

This clone was recorded only once. This chain uses TRBV12-3 or TRBV12-4 with TRBJ2-7; perhaps TRBD1 as D (6 bases). Trimming shortened V by 3 bases and J by 2 bases, and 8 bases separated the two germline ends. The CDR3 totals 13 residues. CDR3 DNA: TGTGCCAGCAGTTTGCAGGGGACCTACGAGCAGTACTTC. This translates into CASSLQGTYEQYF.

J is TRBJ2-4 and V is TRBV18; D unresolved. The CDR3 extends over 15 amino acids. V lost 3 bases, J lost 0 bases, and 9 bases lay in between. From germline, CDR1 is KGHSH and CDR2 LQKENI. The chain's CDR3 is CASSPPTVAKNIQYF. The CDR3 DNA reads TGTGCCAGCTCACCCCCGACGGTAGCCAAAAACATTCAGTACTTC.

This chain joins TRBV4-2 and TRBJ1-4, with D perhaps TRBD1 (5 bases). The V end lost 0 bases, the J end lost 0 bases, and 20 bases lay between the germline ends. The CDR3 loop spans 20 amino acids. From germline, CDR1 is LGHNA and CDR2 YNFKEQ. The CDR3 region is CASSQDQEMRGRTTNEKLFF. Here the CDR3 DNA reads TGTGCCAGCAGCCAAGATCAGGAGATGCGGGGGAGGACAACTAATGAAAAACTGTTTTTT.

The chain uses TRBV29-1 and TRBJ2-3; possibly TRBD1 or TRBD2 for D (6 bases each). The CDR3 covers 15 residues. Germline V gene sequence: CDR1 SQVTM, CDR2 ANQGSEA. Between the trimmed V and J ends, which lost 7 bases and 2 bases, there was a span of 19 bases. This chain's CDR3 is CSAARGRGYTDTQYF. In nucleotides, the CDR3 is TGCAGCGCAGCACGGGGGCGGGGATACACAGATACGCAGTATTTT.

The gene calls are TRBV27 and TRBJ1-1; D is uncertain. Germline CDR1 MNHEY, CDR2 SMNVEV (reference sequence). V was shortened by 5 bases and J by 7 bases, with 14 bases between the two germline ends. The CDR3 runs 13 residues. The CDR3 nucleotides are TGTGCCAGCAGTACTATTCGACGGATTGAAGCTTTCTTT. Its translation: CASSTIRRIEAFF.

This chain uses TRBV27 with TRBJ2-7, with D perhaps matching TRBD2 (5 bases). Germline values: CDR1 MNHEY, CDR2 SMNVEV (reference sequence). V gave up 4 bases and J gave up 6 bases, with 16 bases separating them. The CDR3 sequence is 14 residues long. The CDR3 loop reads CASSSPASSSEQYF. In DNA, the CDR3 is TGTGCCAGCAGTTCCCCAGCCTCTAGCTCCGAGCAGTACTTC.

In its sample, this clone was seen a few times. This chain links TRBV19 with TRBJ2-5; D possibly corresponds to TRBD2 (5 bases). The germline V gene encodes CDR1 LNHDA and CDR2 SQIVND (reference sequence). Trimming removed 3 bases from V and 9 bases from J, with 17 bases in between. The CDR3 contains 14 residues. This CDR3 reads CASSIEGAGVAQYF. CDR3 DNA: TGTGCCAGTAGTATTGAGGGTGCCGGGGTGGCCCAGTACTTC.

This rearrangement joins TRBV19 to TRBJ1-4, with D uncertain. Germline V lookup: CDR1 LNHDA, CDR2 SQIVND (reference sequence). V dropped 9 bases and J dropped 8 bases, with 19 bases sitting between them. CDR3 length equals 14 residues. CDR3 DNA: TGTGCCAGCCTTGGATACGGGAAGAAGGAAAAACTGTTTTTT. Its translation: CASLGYGKKEKLFF.

The chain has TRBV29-1 and TRBJ2-7; D gene unclear. V was cut by 4 bases and J by 5 bases, with 12 bases left in between. Germline CDR1 SQVTM, CDR2 ANQGSEA. The CDR3 contains 12 residues. The CDR3 sequence is CSVVTDPHEQYF. CDR3 nucleotide sequence: TGCAGCGTTGTAACAGACCCCCACGAGCAGTACTTC.

V usage is TRBV3-1 (or the pseudogene TRBV3-2) and J usage is TRBJ1-1, with unresolved D. V was trimmed by 2 bases and J by 0 bases, leaving 4 bases between them. The CDR3 has 13 amino acids. In germline, CDR1 is LGHDT, CDR2 YNNKEL (reference sequence). Here the CDR3 reads CASSQWMNTEAFF. The CDR3 nucleotides are TGTGCCAGCAGCCAATGGATGAACACTGAAGCTTTCTTT.

V and J are TRBV20-1 and TRBJ2-5; 9 bases are shared with TRBD2. V was pared by 3 bases and J by 0 bases, with 8 bases of the junction left unmatched. Germline CDR1 and CDR2: DFQATT and SNEGSKA (reference sequence). The CDR3 extends over 16 amino acids. The CDR3 loop is CSASALAGINQETQYF. The CDR3 DNA sequence: TGCAGTGCTAGTGCTCTAGCGGGGATAAACCAAGAGACCCAGTACTTC.

The rearrangement joins TRBV6-2 or TRBV6-3 to TRBJ2-7; 8 bases align to TRBD2. Germline-derived CDR1 and CDR2 are MNHEY and SVGEGT. The CDR3 consists of 17 residues. Unmatched junction bases numbered 12, after V lost 4 bases and J lost 1 base. In DNA form, the CDR3 reads TGTGCCAGCAGTTGGAGGACGGGTGGCGGGAGGTCCTACGAGCAGTACTTC. It encodes CASSWRTGGGRSYEQYF.

The V and J genes are TRBV11-2 and TRBJ2-7; 9 nucleotides match TRBD1. CDR1 and CDR2 from the germline V gene are SGHAT and FQNNGV. The CDR3 totals 14 residues. V lost 5 bases and J lost 3; bases outside the gene matches: 5. The CDR3 region is CASSLRDRDYEQYF. CDR3 sequence (DNA): TGTGCCAGCAGCCTGCGGGACAGGGACTACGAGCAGTACTTC.

The chain links TRBV18 to TRBJ1-5; maybe TRBD1 (5 bases). V was clipped by 8 bases and J by 4 bases, with 12 bases between them. Germline loops: CDR1 KGHSH, CDR2 LQKENI. This CDR3 has 13 amino acids. Written as DNA, the CDR3 is TGTGCCAGCCGAAACCAGGGAAATCAGCCCCAGCATTTT. Its protein product is CASRNQGNQPQHF.

The genes are TRBV9 and TRBJ2-6; D is ambiguous. The CDR3 has 14 amino acids. The V gene's germline CDR1 is SGDLS and CDR2 YYNGEE. The V end was cut by 4 bases, the J end by 2 bases, with 7 bases between. CDR3 sequence: CASSFSAGANVLTF. The CDR3 nucleotides read TGTGCCAGCAGCTTCTCCGCTGGGGCCAACGTCCTGACTTTC.

This sequence joins TRBV28 and TRBJ1-2; TRBD1 matches 9 bases. V was clipped by 5 bases and J by 4 bases; unmatched bases: 2. Germline assignment: CDR1 MDHEN and CDR2 SYDVKM. The CDR3 length is 13 residues. The CDR3 sequence is CASSLQGAYGYTF. Here the CDR3 DNA reads TGTGCCAGCAGTCTACAGGGGGCCTATGGCTACACCTTC.

The chain couples TRBV4-1 to TRBJ1-6, with 9 bases identical to TRBD1. There are 16 residues in the CDR3. Looked up from germline, CDR1 is MGHRA and CDR2 is YSYEKL. After removal of 0 bases from V and 8 bases from J, the junction contained 5 bases not matched to a gene. CDR3 region: CASSQDPGQGDSPLHF. Here the CDR3 DNA reads TGCGCCAGCAGCCAAGACCCGGGACAGGGCGATTCACCCCTCCACTTT.

The chain is built from TRBV11-2 and TRBJ1-1; no firm D call. Trimming left V 7 bases short and J 2 bases short, with 17 bases between. Germline V gene sequence: CDR1 SGHAT, CDR2 FQNNGV. The CDR3 is 15 amino acids. The CDR3 spells CASKSLNRGNTEAFF. CDR3 in DNA: TGTGCCAGCAAAAGCTTGAACAGAGGTAACACTGAAGCTTTCTTT.

This chain joins TRBV27 and TRBJ2-7; 8 bases are a match to TRBD2. Germline V gene sequence: CDR1 MNHEY, CDR2 SMNVEV (reference sequence). This CDR3 has 17 residues. V lost 7 bases and J lost 1; bases outside the gene matches: 15. CDR3 region: CASMSLSGRGLSYEQYF. The CDR3 bases are TGTGCCAGCATGTCATTGAGCGGGAGAGGCTTATCCTACGAGCAGTACTTC.

Note on this clone: Different DNA sequences within this sample yield the same CDR3. The chain has TRBV28 and TRBJ1-1; D unclear. Germline CDR1 reads MDHEN; CDR2 reads SYDVKM. Deletions cut 6 bases from V and 5 bases from J, with 4 bases between. The CDR3 sequence is 10 residues long. The CDR3 loop reads CASRETEAFF. The CDR3 DNA reads TGTGCCAGCAGAGAGACTGAAGCTTTCTTT.

V usage is TRBV3-1 (or the pseudogene TRBV3-2) and J usage is TRBJ2-7; D not certain. Germline CDR1 LGHDT, CDR2 YNNKEL (reference sequence). This CDR3 is built from 17 residues. Trimming removed 0 bases from V and 0 bases from J, with 15 bases in between. The CDR3 DNA follows: TGTGCCAGCAGCCAAGATAGTACCAGCCAGTTCTCCTACGAGCAGTACTTC. It encodes CASSQDSTSQFSYEQYF.